This TCR beta chain was obtained from a study of response to subunit inactivated influenza vaccine. The study's findings and limits: Each seasonal flu vaccination may recruit only limited new T cells, authors suggested.

Trimming removed 4 bases from V and 1 base from J; junction bases left unmatched: 8. Germline CDR1 is SGHAT and CDR2 is FQNNGV. This CDR3 is built from 18 residues. This clonotype came up a few times. The antigen is not known. In TCRdb, the RT-PCR reads were re-called with MiXCR into one record per CDR3 protein. The sample has 500,000 to 750,000 distinct CDR3 sequences; approximately 15% are singletons. The source material was PBMCs from blood, sampled 11 to 12 days after vaccination. The receptor's source is a man aged 45-65 years who received an inactivated influenza vaccine. The V call is TRBV11-2, the J call TRBJ2-1, with 12 nucleotides matching TRBD2. The CDR3 reads CASSSGLAGLRSYNEQFF. The CDR3 DNA follows: TGTGCCAGCAGCTCGGGACTAGCGGGCTTACGTTCCTACAATGAGCAGTTCTTC. The complete variable domain, with remaining parts taken from reference TRBV11-2 and TRBJ2-1, reads EAGVAQSPRYKIIEKRQSVAFWCNPISGHATLYWYQQILGQGPKLLIQFQNNGVVDDSQLPKDRFSAERLKGVDSTLKIQPAKLEDSAVYLCASSSGLAGLRSYNEQFFGPGTRLTVL.